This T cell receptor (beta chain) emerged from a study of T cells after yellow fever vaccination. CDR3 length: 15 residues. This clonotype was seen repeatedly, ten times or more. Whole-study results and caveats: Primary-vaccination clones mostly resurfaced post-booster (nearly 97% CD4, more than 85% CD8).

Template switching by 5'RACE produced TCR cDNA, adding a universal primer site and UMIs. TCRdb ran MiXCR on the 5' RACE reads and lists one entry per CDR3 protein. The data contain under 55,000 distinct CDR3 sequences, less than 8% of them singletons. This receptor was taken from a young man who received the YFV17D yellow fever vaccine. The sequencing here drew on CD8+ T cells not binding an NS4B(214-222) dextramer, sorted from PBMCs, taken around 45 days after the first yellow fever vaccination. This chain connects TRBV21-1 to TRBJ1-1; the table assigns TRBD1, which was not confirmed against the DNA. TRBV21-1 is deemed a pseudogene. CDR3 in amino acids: CASSKRQGWGTEAFF. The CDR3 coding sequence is TGTGCCAGCAGCAAAAGACAGGGGTGGGGCACTGAAGCTTTCTTT.